A selection of T cell receptor beta chains follows, all from one sample in a study of T-cell reconstitution after alpha-beta-depleted transplantation in children. Via MiXCR, TCRdb re-called the PCR reads, giving one row per CDR3 protein. The sample lists around 450,000 distinct CDR3 sequences; roughly 16% were seen once. The specimen was PBMCs, mostly from graft donor cells, collected 360 days after TCRalphabeta/CD19-depleted stem cell transplant. The receptors here all came from a boy under two years old who had a stem cell transplant for Wiskott-Aldrich syndrome, so the T cells may come from the graft donor. Each CDR3 is given with its conserved first and last residue. Each record gives: clone size, V gene, CDR3 length, D gene, J gene, CDR3 DNA, CDR3 protein. D genes are given only for firm matches. Clone size is not always given. Where it is, it says once, few, many or a class for expanded clones.

-	TRBV28	16	TRBD2	TRBJ2-7	TGTGCCAGCAGTACTCTAGCGGGGGGGCTAATCTACGAGCAGTACTTC	CASSTLAGGLIYEQYF
-	TRBV20-1	14	TRBD1	TRBJ2-7	TGCAGTGCTCCGACAGGGGGTTGGGGCTACGAGCAGTACTTC	CSAPTGGWGYEQYF
many	TRBV29-1	14	TRBD1	TRBJ1-2	TGCAGCGTTGAAGGTGGGACAGGGCACTATGGCTACACCTTC	CSVEGGTGHYGYTF
-	TRBV12-3/TRBV12-4	16	-	TRBJ2-5	TGTGCCAGCAGCACCTATGGGGGGAAACACCAAGAGACCCAGTACTTC	CASSTYGGKHQETQYF
-	TRBV11-2	15	-	TRBJ2-2	TGTGCCAGCAGCCCGGAACCTTGGAACACCGGGGAGCTGTTTTTT	CASSPEPWNTGELFF
few	TRBV18	14	-	TRBJ2-5	TGTGCCAGCTCACCACCGGGGCCGAGGGAGACCCAGTACTTC	CASSPPGPRETQYF
-	TRBV4-1	15	TRBD1	TRBJ2-1	TGCGCCAGCAGCCCCCGACAGGGGAGATACAATGAGCAGTTCTTC	CASSPRQGRYNEQFF
-	TRBV5-1	16	TRBD1	TRBJ2-3	TGCGCCAGCAGCCAGGGACAGGGACCAGACACAGATACGCAGTATTTT	CASSQGQGPDTDTQYF
many	TRBV12-3/TRBV12-4	12	-	TRBJ2-7	TGTGCCAGCAGCCGCGGGACCTACGAGCAGTACTTC	CASSRGTYEQYF
-	TRBV28	15	TRBD1	TRBJ2-3	TGTGCCAGCAGCCGGGGACAGAGTATCACAGATACGCAGTATTTT	CASSRGQSITDTQYF
few	TRBV20-1	14	TRBD1	TRBJ2-1	TGCAGTGCTAGGCTGAGGGGGCTCCACAATGAGCAGTTCTTC	CSARLRGLHNEQFF
many	TRBV5-1	16	-	TRBJ2-1	TGCGCCAGCAGCTTGGTATTCGGGGGAGTTAACAATGAGCAGTTCTTC	CASSLVFGGVNNEQFF
few	TRBV7-2	16	TRBD2	TRBJ2-3	TGTGCCAGCAGCCTAACCCTAGCGGGTCCGGCTGATACGCAGTATTTT	CASSLTLAGPADTQYF
-	TRBV4-3	17	-	TRBJ2-2	TGCGCCAGCAGCCAAGATCAGGAACAGGGGAACACCGGGGAGCTGTTTTTT	CASSQDQEQGNTGELFF
-	TRBV6-1	16	TRBD2	TRBJ2-3	TGTGCCAGCAGTGAATGGTGGCGGGGGGGCCCAGATACGCAGTATTTT	CASSEWWRGGPDTQYF
few	TRBV12-3/TRBV12-4	17	TRBD2	TRBJ2-3	TGTGCCAGCAGTTCCTGGACTAGCGGGTTAGCTGGGGGTACGCAGTATTTT	CASSSWTSGLAGGTQYF
few	TRBV11-2	14	-	TRBJ2-7	TGTGCCAGCAGCCGGGGACTGATCTCCTACGAGCAGTACTTC	CASSRGLISYEQYF
few	TRBV5-1	16	-	TRBJ2-5	TGCGCCAGCAGCTTGTTTATCGGGACAAACCAAGAGACCCAGTACTTC	CASSLFIGTNQETQYF
few	TRBV6-5	11	-	TRBJ2-1	TGTGCCAGCAGGTTATCCAATGAGCAGTTCTTC	CASRLSNEQFF
-	TRBV7-9	15	TRBD1	TRBJ2-1	TGTGCCAGCAGTTATACAGGGGAATCCTACAATGAGCAGTTCTTC	CASSYTGESYNEQFF
-	TRBV11-2	14	TRBD2	TRBJ2-2	TGTGCCAGCAGCCCGGGACTAGCGTCCGGGGAGCTGTTTTTT	CASSPGLASGELFF
few	TRBV5-1	15	-	TRBJ2-5	TGCGCCAGCAGCTACGAGTGGAGTCAGCAAGAGACCCAGTACTTC	CASSYEWSQQETQYF
-	TRBV20-1	13	TRBD2	TRBJ2-1	TGCAGTGAGGTTCGAGCGGGGGAAAATGAGCAGTTCTTC	CSEVRAGENEQFF
few	TRBV10-3	13	-	TRBJ2-5	TGTGCCATCAGTGAGGGACAACAAGAGACCCAGTACTTC	CAISEGQQETQYF
few	TRBV4-1	17	-	TRBJ2-5	TGCGCCAGCAGCAAAGGCCGGGGACTCTCGTACCAAGAGACCCAGTACTTC	CASSKGRGLSYQETQYF
-	TRBV5-1	15	-	TRBJ2-2	TGCGCCAGCAGCCGCGGCCCCTTTAACACCGGGGAGCTGTTTTTT	CASSRGPFNTGELFF
-	TRBV5-5	15	-	TRBJ2-2	TGTGCCAGCAGCCCTCGGACCGGGTTTGAGGGGGAGCTGTTTTTT	CASSPRTGFEGELFF
-	TRBV3-1	14	-	TRBJ2-7	TGTGCCAGCAGTCAGACCAAGAAGACCTACGAGCAGTACTTC	CASSQTKKTYEQYF
once	TRBV7-9	17	TRBD1	TRBJ2-7	TGTGCCAGCAGCCCAAAGAATGGACAGGGATTAAGCTACGAGCAGTACTTC	CASSPKNGQGLSYEQYF
-	TRBV7-9	12	-	TRBJ1-1	TGTGCCAGCCGAGGATTGAACACTGAAGCTTTCTTT	CASRGLNTEAFF
few	TRBV6-5	16	-	TRBJ2-2	TGTGCCAGCAGTTACGTTACAGGGTCCTTTAGGAGGGAGCTGTTTTTT	CASSYVTGSFRRELFF
few	TRBV5-1	15	-	TRBJ1-2	TGCGCCAGCAGCTTGGGGGTTGGACTTAACTATGGCTACACCTTC	CASSLGVGLNYGYTF
-	TRBV4-1	18	TRBD2	TRBJ2-2	TGCGCCAGCAGTCACACTAGCGGGGGGGCTTCGAACACCGGGGAGCTGTTTTTT	CASSHTSGGASNTGELFF
few	TRBV20-1	14	TRBD2	TRBJ2-3	TGCAGTGCTACTCAGCGGGGCTCGCGAGATACGCAGTATTTT	CSATQRGSRDTQYF
-	TRBV4-1	17	-	TRBJ1-1	TGCGCCAGCAGCGCCGACAGAAAGGCCTTAATGAACACTGAAGCTTTCTTT	CASSADRKALMNTEAFF
-	TRBV24-1	13	-	TRBJ2-3	TGTGCCACCAGAGGCCTAGAAACTGATACGCAGTATTTT	CATRGLETDTQYF
-	TRBV5-5	17	-	TRBJ1-5	TGTGCCAGCAGCTCTGGCCAAGGGTCATATAGCAATCAGCCCCAGCATTTT	CASSSGQGSYSNQPQHF
-	TRBV12-3/TRBV12-4	16	TRBD2	TRBJ2-7	TGTGCCAGCAGTTCCAGACTAGCGGGACCATCCTACGAGCAGTACTTC	CASSSRLAGPSYEQYF
few	TRBV12-3/TRBV12-4	18	-	TRBJ2-4	TGTGCCAGCAACCAAGCCGCGCCAGGGGGACTAGCCAAAAACATTCAGTACTTC	CASNQAAPGGLAKNIQYF
-	TRBV4-2	16	-	TRBJ2-7	TGTGCCAGCAGCCGCCCAGGGGCGGGTCTCTCCTACGAGCAGTACTTC	CASSRPGAGLSYEQYF
few	TRBV12-3/TRBV12-4	12	-	TRBJ2-7	TGTGCCAGCAGTTTCGTCCCCTACGAGCAGTACTTC	CASSFVPYEQYF
few	TRBV7-9	12	-	TRBJ2-2	TGTGCCAGCAGCTTATATGCCGGGGAGCTGTTTTTT	CASSLYAGELFF
few	TRBV5-6	14	-	TRBJ2-2	TGTGCCAGCAGCTTGGAGGGGGGCTTCGGGGAGCTGTTTTTT	CASSLEGGFGELFF
-	TRBV20-1	12	TRBD2	TRBJ2-5	TGCAGTGCTACGGGACTAGCGGAGACCCAGTACTTC	CSATGLAETQYF
-	TRBV24-1	19	-	TRBJ2-6	TGTGCCACCAGTGATCCCCGGCCACGGGGCAACTCTGGGGCCAACGTCCTGACTTTC	CATSDPRPRGNSGANVLTF